This T cell receptor beta chain was observed in a study of cytomegalovirus exposure and HLA in healthy donors. Study-wide results and caveats: Most subjects had HLA-A and HLA-B alleles reportedly predicted accurately by TCR beta sequences. A link between a missense DCLRE1C variant and TCR beta V- and J-gene trimming emerged from a later analysis. Later work associated 17,000 or so TCR beta sequences with HLA alleles at 0.05 false discovery rate. CMV antigen specificity was confirmed in vitro for a few CMV-associated chains.

PCR primers comprised 60 Vbeta and 13 Jbeta primers. The protocol was immunoSEQ multiplex PCR, while the TCRdb copy is restricted to in-frame clones and leaves out a portion. The repertoire consists of around 120,000 clones, with approximately 85% occurring once and the leading ten covering under 2%. Turning to this clone: Its antigen remains unknown.

CDR3 length: 17 residues. Sequenced sample: PBMCs. This TCR was sampled from a boy aged 10-17 years in good health and CMV-seronegative. The J gene is TRBJ2-5, the V gene TRBV1; the table gives TRBD2 as D, unverified against the DNA. TRBV1 is listed as a pseudogene. The CDR3 DNA sequence: TGCACCAGCAGCCAAGCCCAGCGTCGGAGGAACCAAGAGACCCAGTACTTC. Residues: CTSSQAQRRRNQETQYF.